The clone carrying this TCR beta chain was recorded only once. The sample is drawn from a study of blood T cell repertoires in COVID-19. Study summary: Material from acute and convalescent COVID-19 was sourced from the United States, Italy and Spain. The analysed material was cDNA or gDNA that came from T cells, B-cell-depleted T cells, or PBMCs.

The CDR3 has 16 residues. V was trimmed by 4 bases and J by 8 bases, leaving 20 bases between them. CDR1 is MGHRA, CDR2 YSYEKL, per germline. Per the original data handling: Amplification of reference gene primers was used by the study to estimate nucleated cell counts. Generated by immunoSEQ multiplex PCR, the TCRdb table keeps only in-frame clones and is missing some. That table supplies the V and J calls and clone size; D and trimming were determined from the DNA. The data contain 470,000 or so clones, around 89% of them seen just once; the ten biggest clones take up roughly 4%. The TCR was taken from a woman in her twenties or thirties with acute or convalescent COVID-19. The specimen was peripheral blood. This sequence joins TRBV4-1 and TRBJ1-4, with unresolved D. The CDR3 coding sequence is TGCGCCAGCAGCCGGAATACGGGAGCCTCTGGAGAAAAACTGTTTTTT. Its protein is CASSRNTGASGEKLFF.